This T cell receptor (beta chain) was sequenced for a study of CD4 T cells in relation to SARS-CoV-2 and coronaviruses. This table comes from immunoSEQ multiplex PCR, and its TCRdb copy is limited to in-frame clones, with some not included. The sample has approximately 43,000 clones, over 70% seen once. On this clone: The antigen remains undetermined.

Trimming took 3 bases from V and 0 from J; bases not matched to a gene: 12. CDR1 LGHNA and CDR2 YSLEER come from the germline V gene. This CDR3 has 20 residues. The TCR sequence derives from an adult with COVID-19. The chain couples TRBV4-3 to TRBJ2-4, with 12 bases that match TRBD1. Specimen: naive CD4+ T cells from PBMCs, cultured in vitro. Subset defined: naive CD4+ T cells isolated by negative enrichment. CDR3 DNA sequence: TGCGCCAGCAGCCAGGGGACAGGGGGCGCGACGACGGGAGCCAAAAACATTCAGTACTTC. It yields the protein CASSQGTGGATTGAKNIQYF.